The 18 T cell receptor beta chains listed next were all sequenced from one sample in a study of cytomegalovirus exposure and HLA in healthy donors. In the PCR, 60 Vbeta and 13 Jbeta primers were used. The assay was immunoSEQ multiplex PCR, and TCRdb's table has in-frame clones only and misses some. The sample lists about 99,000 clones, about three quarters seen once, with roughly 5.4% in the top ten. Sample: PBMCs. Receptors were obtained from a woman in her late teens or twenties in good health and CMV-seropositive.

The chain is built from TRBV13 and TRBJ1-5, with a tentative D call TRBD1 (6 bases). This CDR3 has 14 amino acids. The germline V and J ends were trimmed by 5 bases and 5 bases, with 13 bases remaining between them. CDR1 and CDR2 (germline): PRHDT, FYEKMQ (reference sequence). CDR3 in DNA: TGTGCCAGCAGCAAACAGGGAAGGGATCAGCCCCAGCATTTT. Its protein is CASSKQGRDQPQHF.

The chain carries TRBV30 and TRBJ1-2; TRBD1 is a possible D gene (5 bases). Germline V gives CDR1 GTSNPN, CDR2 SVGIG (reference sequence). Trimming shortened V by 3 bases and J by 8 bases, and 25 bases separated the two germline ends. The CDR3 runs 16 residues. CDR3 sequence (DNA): TGTGCCTGGAGCCGGATAGAGGGGCCAAGAGCGGGGGGCTACACCTTC. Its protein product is CAWSRIEGPRAGGYTF.

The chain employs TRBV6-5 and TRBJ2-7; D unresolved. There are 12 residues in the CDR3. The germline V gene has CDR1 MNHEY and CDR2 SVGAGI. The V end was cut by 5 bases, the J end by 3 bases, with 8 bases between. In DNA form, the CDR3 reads TGTGCCAGCAGTCATCCAGACTACGAGCAGTACTTC. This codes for CASSHPDYEQYF.

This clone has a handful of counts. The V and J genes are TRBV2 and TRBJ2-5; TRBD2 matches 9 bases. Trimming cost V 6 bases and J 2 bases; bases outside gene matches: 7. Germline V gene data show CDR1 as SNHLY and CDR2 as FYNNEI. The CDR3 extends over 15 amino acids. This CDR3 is CASRGGLAFQETQYF. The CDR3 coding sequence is TGTGCCAGCAGAGGAGGACTAGCGTTTCAAGAGACCCAGTACTTC.

CDR3 DNA: TGTGCCAGCAGTTACGATCTAGCGGGAGAGGTTGAGCAGTACTTC. Encoded protein: CASSYDLAGEVEQYF. The chain uses TRBV6-5 and TRBJ2-7; 10 bases agree with TRBD2. Germline V gives CDR1 MNHEY, CDR2 SVGAGI. V trimming: 2 bases; J trimming: 7 bases; junction bases outside the gene matches: 8. This CDR3 region has 15 residues.

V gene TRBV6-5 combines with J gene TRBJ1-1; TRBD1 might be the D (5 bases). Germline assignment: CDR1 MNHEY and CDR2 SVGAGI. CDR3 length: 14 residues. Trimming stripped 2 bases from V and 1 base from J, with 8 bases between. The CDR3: CASSYTGSNTEAFF. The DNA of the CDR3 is TGTGCCAGCAGTTACACAGGTTCGAACACTGAAGCTTTCTTT.

The CDR3 nucleotides read TGTGCCTGGACGCTGGGTGGGGGACTAGAGACCCAGTACTTC. Its protein is CAWTLGGGLETQYF. This sequence joins TRBV30 and TRBJ2-5; tentatively, D is TRBD2 (6 bases). V lost 4 bases and J 4 bases, leaving 16 bases between the germline ends. CDR3 length: 14 residues. Germline CDR1 is GTSNPN and CDR2 is SVGIG (reference sequence).

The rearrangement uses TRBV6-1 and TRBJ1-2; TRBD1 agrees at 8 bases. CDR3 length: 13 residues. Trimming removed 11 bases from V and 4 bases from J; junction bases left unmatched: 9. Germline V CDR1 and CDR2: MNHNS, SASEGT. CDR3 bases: TGTGCCTGCACAGGGGGAACAACCTATGGCTACACCTTC. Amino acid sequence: CACTGGTTYGYTF.

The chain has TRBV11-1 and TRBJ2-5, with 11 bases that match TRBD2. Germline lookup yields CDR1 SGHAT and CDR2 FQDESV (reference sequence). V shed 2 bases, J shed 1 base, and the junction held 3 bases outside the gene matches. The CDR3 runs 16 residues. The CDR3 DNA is TGTGCCAGCAGCTTACTAGCGGGGGGAGGCCAAGAGACCCAGTACTTC. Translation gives CASSLLAGGGQETQYF.

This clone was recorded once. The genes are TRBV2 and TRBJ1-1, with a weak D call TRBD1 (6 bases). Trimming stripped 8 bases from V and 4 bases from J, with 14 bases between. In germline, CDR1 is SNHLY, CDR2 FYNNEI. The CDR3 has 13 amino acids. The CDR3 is CASQRTGSTEAFF. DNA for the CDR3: TGTGCCAGCCAACGAACAGGGTCCACTGAAGCTTTCTTT.

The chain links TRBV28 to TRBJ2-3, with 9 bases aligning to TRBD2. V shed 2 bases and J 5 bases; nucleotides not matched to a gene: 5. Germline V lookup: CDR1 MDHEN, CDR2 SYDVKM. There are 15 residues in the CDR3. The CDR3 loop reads CASSLRAGGRDTQYF. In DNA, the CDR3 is TGTGCCAGCAGTTTAAGAGCGGGAGGACGAGATACGCAGTATTTT.

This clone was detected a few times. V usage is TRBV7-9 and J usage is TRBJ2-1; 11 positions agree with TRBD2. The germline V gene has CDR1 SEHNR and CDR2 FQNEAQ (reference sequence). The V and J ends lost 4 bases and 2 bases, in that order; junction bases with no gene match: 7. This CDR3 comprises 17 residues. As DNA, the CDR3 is TGTGCCAGCAGCTCCTCGACTAGCGGGGTTACCTACAATGAGCAGTTCTTC. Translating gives CASSSSTSGVTYNEQFF.

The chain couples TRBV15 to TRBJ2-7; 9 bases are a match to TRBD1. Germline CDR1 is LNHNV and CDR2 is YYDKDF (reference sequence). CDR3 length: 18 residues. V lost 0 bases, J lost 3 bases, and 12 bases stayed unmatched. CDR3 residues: CATSREERTGVLVYEQYF. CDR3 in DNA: TGTGCCACCAGCAGAGAGGAGAGGACAGGGGTGCTAGTCTACGAGCAGTACTTC.

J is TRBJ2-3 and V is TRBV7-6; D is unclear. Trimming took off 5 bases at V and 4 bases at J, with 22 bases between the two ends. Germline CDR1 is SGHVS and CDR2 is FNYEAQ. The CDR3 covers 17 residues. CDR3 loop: CASSPENEALNPDTQYF. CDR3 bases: TGTGCCAGCAGCCCCGAGAATGAGGCTCTAAACCCAGATACGCAGTATTTT.

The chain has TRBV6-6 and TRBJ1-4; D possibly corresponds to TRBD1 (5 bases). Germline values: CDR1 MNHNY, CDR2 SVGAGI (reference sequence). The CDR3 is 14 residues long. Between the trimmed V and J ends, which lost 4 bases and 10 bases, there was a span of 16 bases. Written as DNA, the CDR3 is TGTGCCAGCAGTTCCTTGGAGCAGGGTGGAAAACTGTTTTTT. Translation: CASSSLEQGGKLFF.

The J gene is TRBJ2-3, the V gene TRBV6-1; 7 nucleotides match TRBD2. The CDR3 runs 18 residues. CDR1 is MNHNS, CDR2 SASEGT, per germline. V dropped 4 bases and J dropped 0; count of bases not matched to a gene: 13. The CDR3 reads CASSGPWASGLSTDTQYF. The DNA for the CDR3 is TGTGCCAGCAGTGGCCCTTGGGCTAGCGGATTAAGCACAGATACGCAGTATTTT.

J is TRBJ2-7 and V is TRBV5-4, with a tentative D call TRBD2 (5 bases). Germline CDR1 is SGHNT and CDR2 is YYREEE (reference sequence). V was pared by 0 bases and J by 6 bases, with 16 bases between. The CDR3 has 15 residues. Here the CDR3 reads CASSLGGPLTREQYF. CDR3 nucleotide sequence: TGTGCCAGCAGCTTGGGAGGGCCTTTGACACGCGAGCAGTACTTC.

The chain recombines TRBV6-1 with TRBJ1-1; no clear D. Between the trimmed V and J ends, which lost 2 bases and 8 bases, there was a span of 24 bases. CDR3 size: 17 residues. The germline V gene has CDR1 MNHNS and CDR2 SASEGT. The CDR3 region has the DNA TGTGCCAGCAGTGAATTCTCCGGAGGAAGCCCGCGTTTGGAAGCTTTCTTT. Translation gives CASSEFSGGSPRLEAFF.